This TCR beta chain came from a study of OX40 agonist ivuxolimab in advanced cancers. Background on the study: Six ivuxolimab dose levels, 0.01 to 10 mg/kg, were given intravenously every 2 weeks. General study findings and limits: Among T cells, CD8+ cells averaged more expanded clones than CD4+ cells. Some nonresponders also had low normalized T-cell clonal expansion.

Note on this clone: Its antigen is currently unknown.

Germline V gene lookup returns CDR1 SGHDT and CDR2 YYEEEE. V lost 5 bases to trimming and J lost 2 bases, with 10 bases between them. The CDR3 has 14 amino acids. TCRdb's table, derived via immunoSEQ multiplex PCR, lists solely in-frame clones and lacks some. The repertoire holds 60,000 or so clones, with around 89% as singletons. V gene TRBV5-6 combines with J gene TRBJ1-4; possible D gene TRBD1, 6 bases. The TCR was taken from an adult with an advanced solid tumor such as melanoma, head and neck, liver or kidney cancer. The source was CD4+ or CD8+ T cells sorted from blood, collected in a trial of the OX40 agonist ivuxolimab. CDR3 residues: CASSWGATNEKLFF. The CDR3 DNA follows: TGTGCCAGCAGTTGGGGGGCGACTAATGAAAAACTGTTTTTT.